A selection of T cell receptor beta chains follows, all from one sample in a study of T cells expressing NK-cell markers. TCRdb reanalyzed the 5' RACE reads and collapses them to one entry per CDR3 protein, without DNA. There are over 150,000 distinct CDR3 sequences in the sample, with about 39% held by the top ten. The sequencing sample was made of blood T cells: a sorted CD56 or NKG2C T cell subset, CD4+ or CD8+ T cells, or bulk PBMC T cells (not recorded which). These receptor sequences come from a woman between 45 and 65 years old in good health. The CDR3 runs from the conserved cysteine through the conserved F or W.

v_gene	j_gene	len	CDR3aa
TRBV9	TRBJ2-5	16	CASSLSKDRVEETQYF
TRBV7-9	TRBJ2-2	12	CASSQGGRELFF
TRBV5-5	TRBJ1-1	17	CASSLFQGDSSGTEAFF
TRBV9	TRBJ1-1	13	CASSIGLWTEAFF
TRBV11-2	TRBJ2-3	13	CASSLVGQGAQYF
TRBV29-1	TRBJ2-2	15	CSVEETRGVTGELFF
TRBV5-1	TRBJ2-1	15	CASSLGLAGENEQFF
TRBV4-1	TRBJ2-1	14	CASSQVREEGEQFF
TRBV6-5	TRBJ1-1	17	CASSSVTWDTTNTEAFF
TRBV12-3/TRBV12-4	TRBJ2-7	12	CASTLGQGEQYF
TRBV12-3/TRBV12-4	TRBJ1-1	11	CASSFGLEAFF
TRBV7-9	TRBJ2-1	17	CASSDLLAPTSYNEQFF
TRBV7-9	TRBJ2-5	13	CASSLAFRETQYF
TRBV11-1	TRBJ1-1	14	CASSLVGAHTEAFF
TRBV7-9	TRBJ2-7	14	CASSHGDSPDEQYF
TRBV15	TRBJ1-5	14	CATSSGWGNQPQHF
TRBV29-1	TRBJ1-2	14	CSVEDGTDTYGYTF
TRBV29-1	TRBJ2-1	14	CSVESRSSYNEQFF
TRBV30	TRBJ2-1	13	CAWSVRVYNEQFF
TRBV11-2	TRBJ2-2	14	CASSLSRYTGELFF
TRBV2	TRBJ2-1	16	CASSVGVPSSYNEQFF
TRBV18	TRBJ1-6	15	CASHPGDSYNSPLHF
TRBV4-1	TRBJ2-7	15	CASSQDFGRGYEQYF
TRBV21-1	TRBJ2-4	14	CASTPRGAKNIQYF
TRBV11-3	TRBJ2-2	12	CASSLAARELFF
TRBV7-9	TRBJ1-4	16	CASSLIELATNEKLFF
TRBV3-1	TRBJ2-7	16	CASSQDSYDASYEQYF
TRBV12-5	TRBJ2-2	16	CASGFFSGPVAGELFF
TRBV12-3/TRBV12-4	TRBJ1-3	14	CASGLGNSGNTIYF
TRBV3-1	TRBJ1-1	15	CASSQEIGSGTEAFF
TRBV6-2/TRBV6-3	TRBJ2-1	15	CASRDRGSLSWEQFF
TRBV6-5	TRBJ2-3	13	CATLSGRAYTQYF
TRBV29-1	TRBJ1-2	15	CSVEIAGEGSYGYTF
TRBV5-1	TRBJ2-1	16	CASSLVAGGVYNEQFF
TRBV30	TRBJ2-3	15	CAWLYRGTNTDTQYF
TRBV4-1	TRBJ1-3	16	CASSQGTGIEGNTIYF
TRBV7-9	TRBJ2-7	12	CASSSAPGEQYF
TRBV28	TRBJ2-7	15	CASTLAGDRVYEQYF